This T cell receptor beta chain was identified during a study of CD8 T cells in ankylosing spondylitis. Using quantitative 5'-RACE with molecular barcodes, the authors made TCR beta libraries. TCRdb reprocessed the 5' RACE reads via MiXCR and lists one record per CDR3 protein. This table has fewer than 250,000 distinct CDR3 sequences, about a sixth appearing once. Study-wide results and limits: Disease-linked clones proved CD8+ and comparatively uncommon in peripheral blood. Blood from ankylosing spondylitis patients appeared to carry a characteristic roughly 8-variant TCR beta motif. The authors reported significant enrichment of disease-linked clones in matched ankylosing spondylitis synovial fluid. Past research had described some motif variants in reactive arthritis synovial fluid and blood.

As concerns this clonotype: What it recognizes is unknown.

With V trimmed by 3 bases and J by 2 bases, 13 bases remained unmatched. The CDR3 is 18 amino acids. Germline CDR1 reads SGHAT; CDR2 reads FQDESV (reference sequence). The sequence was collected from a male donor with ankylosing spondylitis. The sequencing sample was made of blood, either unsorted or a sorted T cell fraction (not recorded which). The chain carries TRBV11-1 and TRBJ1-1, with 9 nucleotides matching TRBD1. The CDR3 protein is CASSFSLTNRGPNTEAFF. In nucleotides, the CDR3 is TGTGCCAGCAGCTTCAGCCTTACGAACAGGGGGCCCAACACTGAAGCTTTCTTT.